This T cell receptor (beta chain) is drawn from a study of vaccination and CD4 T cells after COVID-19. Study summary: The study enrolled six male and four female convalescents, two of whom were Hispanic.

Comment on this clonotype: Its antigen is as yet unknown.

Documented treatment: approximately 9-day PBMC culture with coronavirus spike peptide pools or control peptides (ViraFEST assay). Before and after vaccination, nucleocapsid antibodies were negative, indicating that healthy vaccine recipients had no prior SARS-CoV-2 infection. Per the germline V gene, CDR1 is MGHRA and CDR2 is YSYEKL. V dropped 1 base and J dropped 1; count of bases not matched to a gene: 10. CDR3 length equals 18 residues. Oncomine TCR Beta short-read sequencing was applied to DNA from cultured CD4+ T cells. TCRdb processed the PCR reads anew with MiXCR; each CDR3 protein has one entry. The sample shows about 27,000 distinct CDR3 sequences, roughly 57% of them seen only once.

The chain uses TRBV4-1 and TRBJ1-1; TRBD1 agrees at 9 bases. This receptor was taken from a human donor who received a COVID-19 vaccine. Sequencing was performed on CD4+ T cells from blood, cultured in vitro, taken after SARS-CoV-2 vaccination. CDR3: CASSQGLMRTGANTEAFF. Here the CDR3 DNA reads TGCGCCAGCAGCCAAGGATTAATGCGGACAGGGGCGAACACTGAAGCTTTCTTT.